Each of the 11 T cell receptor beta chains below was sequenced from the same sample in a study of shared clonotypes between healthy human individuals. Using immunoSEQ multiplex PCR, the repertoire was profiled, and TCRdb retains in-frame clones only, with some absent. The sample yields some 1.1 million clones, roughly 80% seen once. The specimen sequenced was memory CD4+ T cells from PBMCs. The subset: CD45RA-negative fraction. The receptors originated from a man between 18 and 29 years old in good health. Some clones in this sample may be carry-over from other donors' samples.

In DNA form, the CDR3 reads TGTGCCAGCAGCTTAGTGGTCGGTGTGCCGGAGCTGTTTTTT. This gives the protein CASSLVVGVPELFF. This sequence joins TRBV11-2 and TRBJ2-2; D gene uncertain. This CDR3 spans 14 amino acids. Trimming pared 1 base from V and 10 bases from J, leaving 13 bases between. Germline V CDR1 and CDR2: SGHAT, FQNNGV.

The gene calls are TRBV9 and TRBJ2-2; D is perhaps TRBD1 or TRBD2 (5 bases each). The CDR3 has 15 amino acids. Trimming left V 4 bases short and J 5 bases short, with 15 bases between. Germline V gene data show CDR1 as SGDLS and CDR2 as YYNGEE. CDR3: CASSSRARGTGELFF. CDR3 DNA sequence: TGTGCCAGCAGCTCCAGGGCCCGAGGGACCGGGGAGCTGTTTTTT. The complete variable domain, with remaining parts taken from reference TRBV9 and TRBJ2-2, reads DSGVTQTPKHLITATGQRVTLRCSPRSGDLSVYWYQQSLDQGLQFLIQYYNGEERAKGNILERFSAQQFPDLHSELNLSSLELGDSALYFCASSSRARGTGELFFGEGSRLTVL.

The V and J genes are TRBV5-6 and TRBJ1-2; 11 nucleotides line up with TRBD1. The CDR3 runs to 16 residues. CDR1 is SGHDT, CDR2 YYEEEE, per germline. The V gene end was trimmed by 4 bases and the J gene end by 2 bases; junction bases not matched to a gene: 7. The CDR3 is CASSQGTGGRNYGYTF. Here the CDR3 DNA reads TGTGCCAGCAGCCAGGGGACAGGGGGTCGAAACTATGGCTACACCTTC.

The rearrangement uses TRBV10-2 and TRBJ2-3, with 9 bases lining up with TRBD2. V was pared by 6 bases and J by 3 bases, with 7 bases of the junction left unmatched. In germline, CDR1 is WSHSY, CDR2 SAAADI. The CDR3 sequence is 15 residues long. CDR3 amino acids: CASRNSGSDTDTQYF. As DNA, the CDR3 is TGCGCCAGCAGAAATAGCGGGAGTGATACAGATACGCAGTATTTT.

This chain links TRBV7-2 with TRBJ2-6; D gene unclear. This CDR3 has 16 amino acids. The V and J ends lost 6 bases and 3 bases respectively, with 15 bases between them. From germline, CDR1 is SGHTA and CDR2 FQGNSA. The CDR3 reads CASSSSGVVGANVLTF. DNA for the CDR3: TGTGCCAGCAGTTCCAGTGGGGTTGTTGGGGCCAACGTCCTGACTTTC.

The chain joins TRBV27 to TRBJ2-7; TRBD2 matches 9 bases. V was clipped by 8 bases and J by 3 bases; unmatched bases: 8. The CDR3 consists of 14 residues. CDR1 MNHEY and CDR2 SMNVEV come from the germline V gene (reference sequence). This CDR3 is CASGLGGRDYEQYF. The CDR3 nucleotides read TGTGCCAGCGGCCTCGGCGGGAGGGACTACGAGCAGTACTTC.

This clone was seen ten or more times. This rearrangement joins TRBV7-9 to TRBJ2-3, with 8 bases that match TRBD2. This CDR3 is built from 14 residues. Per germline, CDR1 SEHNR and CDR2 FQNEAQ (reference sequence). With 4 bases clipped from V and 5 bases from J, the junction kept 5 bases outside the gene matches. As DNA, the CDR3 is TGTGCCAGCAGCTCTCGGACTAGCCGAGATACGCAGTATTTT. Protein sequence: CASSSRTSRDTQYF.

This clone was recorded only once. Distinct nucleotide sequences in the sample also encode this CDR3. V gene TRBV15 combines with J gene TRBJ1-2; no definite D call. Germline V lookup: CDR1 LNHNV, CDR2 YYDKDF (reference sequence). This CDR3 contains 14 residues. V dropped 1 base and J dropped 4 bases, with 10 bases sitting between them. As DNA, the CDR3 is TGTGCCACCAGCAGAGTTAGGGCGGGCTATGGCTACACCTTC. Translating gives CATSRVRAGYGYTF.

This clone was seen a handful of times. A much larger clone differs from this one at a single base, so this may be a read error. Other nucleotide sequences from this sample produce the same CDR3. The V call is TRBV11-3, the J call TRBJ2-3; D is undetermined. The germline CDR1 and CDR2 sequences are SGHNT and YENEEA. The ends were cut back, 0 bases at V and 2 bases at J, with 6 bases in the middle. The CDR3 covers 14 residues. CDR3 region: CASSLDGNTDTQYF. The DNA for the CDR3 is TGTGCCAGCAGCTTAGACGGAAACACAGATACGCAGTATTTT.

This clone was observed a single time. The chain uses TRBV11-1 and TRBJ2-7, with D possibly called TRBD1 or TRBD2 (7 bases each). The germline V gene has CDR1 SGHAT and CDR2 FQDESV (reference sequence). The CDR3 spans 14 residues. Trimming took 5 bases from V and 6 from J, leaving 17 bases between them. CDR3 protein: CASSPTGRGGEQYF. CDR3 sequence (DNA): TGTGCCAGCAGCCCGACAGGGAGGGGGGGCGAGCAGTACTTC. The entire variable domain, with the rest obtained from reference TRBV11-1 and TRBJ2-7, is as follows: EAEVAQSPRYKITEKSQAVAFWCDPISGHATLYWYRQILGQGPELLVQFQDESVVDDSQLPKDRFSAERLKGVDSTLKIQPAELGDSAMYLCASSPTGRGGEQYFGPGTRLTVT.

V is TRBV18 and J is TRBJ1-1; 8 bases agree with TRBD1. CDR3 length: 13 amino acids. Germline CDR1 is KGHSH and CDR2 is LQKENI. The ends lost 3 bases at V and 11 bases at J; junction bases unmatched: 8. The CDR3 sequence: CASSPGSRGHAFF. CDR3 DNA: TGTGCCAGCTCACCGGGAAGCAGGGGGCATGCTTTCTTT.